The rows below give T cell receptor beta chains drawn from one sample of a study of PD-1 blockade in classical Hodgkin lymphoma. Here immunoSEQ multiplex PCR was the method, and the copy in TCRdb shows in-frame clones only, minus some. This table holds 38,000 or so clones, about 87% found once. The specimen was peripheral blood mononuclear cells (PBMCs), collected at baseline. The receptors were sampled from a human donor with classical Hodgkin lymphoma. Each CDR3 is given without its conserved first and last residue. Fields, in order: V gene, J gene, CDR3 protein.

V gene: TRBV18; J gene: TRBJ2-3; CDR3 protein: ASSPPRAGLAGDTQY
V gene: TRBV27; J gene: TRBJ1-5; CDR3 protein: ASRPGLISNQPQH
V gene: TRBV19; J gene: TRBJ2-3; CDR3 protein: ASTTGELADTQY
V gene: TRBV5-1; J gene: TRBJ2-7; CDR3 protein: ASSLGPVSSYEQY
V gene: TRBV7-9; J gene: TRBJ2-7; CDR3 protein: ASSGGSGIGEQY
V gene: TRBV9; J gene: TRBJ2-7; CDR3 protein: ASSEGTGFPYEQY
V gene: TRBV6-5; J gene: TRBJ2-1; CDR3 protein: ASRRLAGEQF
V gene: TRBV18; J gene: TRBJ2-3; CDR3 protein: ASSMTGAVADTQY
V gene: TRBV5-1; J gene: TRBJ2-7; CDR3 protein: ASSLAPGQDTYEQY
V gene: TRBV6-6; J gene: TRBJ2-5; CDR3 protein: ASSPSGGVSQETQY
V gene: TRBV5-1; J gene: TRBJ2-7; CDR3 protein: ASSLDTSRGGGSYEQY
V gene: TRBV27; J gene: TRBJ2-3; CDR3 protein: ASSFFGRADTQY
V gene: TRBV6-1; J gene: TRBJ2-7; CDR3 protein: ASSEIGRGAGEQY
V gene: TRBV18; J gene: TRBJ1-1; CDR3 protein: ASSLARASNTEAF
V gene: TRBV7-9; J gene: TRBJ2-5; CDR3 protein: ASSLSGEAQY
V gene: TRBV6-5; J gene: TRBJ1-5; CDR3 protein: ASSFKGWQPQH
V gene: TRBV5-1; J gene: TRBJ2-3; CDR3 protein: ASSFRVSTDTQY
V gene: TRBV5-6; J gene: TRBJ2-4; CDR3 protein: ASSVRGSKNIQY
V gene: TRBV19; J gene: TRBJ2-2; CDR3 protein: ASSIWGSTGELF
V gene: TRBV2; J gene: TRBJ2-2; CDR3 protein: ASSGGVNTGELF
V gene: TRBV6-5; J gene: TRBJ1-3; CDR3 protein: ASSYGGNTIY
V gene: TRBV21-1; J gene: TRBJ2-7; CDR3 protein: ASSSSGAGTRHEQY
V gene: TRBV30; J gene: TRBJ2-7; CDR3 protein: AWSPSYEQY
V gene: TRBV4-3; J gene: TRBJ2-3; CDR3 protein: ASSQLITDTQY
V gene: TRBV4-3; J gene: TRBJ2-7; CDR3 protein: ASSQDIGPSDGDEQY
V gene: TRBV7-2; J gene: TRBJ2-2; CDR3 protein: ASSPRLAGNTGELF
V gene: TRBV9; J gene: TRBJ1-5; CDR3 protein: ASSDSYNQPQH